A single T cell receptor (beta chain) is shown here with its context. The antigen this receptor binds is unknown. Within one base of it there is no much larger clone, and no base qualities were kept. The cohort comprised 550 to 700 healthy bone marrow donors. At the time of sampling, every cohort member was nominally healthy, though immune exposures that went unrecorded were likely present. The donor was CMV seropositive and was included in the group of approximately 310 seropositive cohort members. A peripheral blood sample was collected from each donor, and TCR beta sequencing was performed on peripheral blood mononuclear cells. The Qiagen DNeasy Blood Extraction Kit was used to extract genomic DNA from the blood cell samples. This sample is drawn from a study of cytomegalovirus exposure and HLA in healthy donors (dated by TCRdb to the late 2010s). With regard to the full study: In an earlier analysis of under 750 of the donors, about 260 Gb of sequence data and some 100 million unique TCR beta sequences from about 190 million T cells were reported. In a later analysis, previously published TCR beta repertoires from some 640 donors were re-analyzed and high-resolution HLA genotyping was added so that TCR occurrence patterns could be studied. In a later genetic analysis, genome-wide SNP genotypes for 398 of the 666 donors were used, and that subset was treated as a discovery cohort. The study was designed to test whether signatures of past pathogen exposure could be identified by cataloging public T cell receptors. Every repertoire in the discovery cohort had been generated on one and the same sequencing platform. An early release that covered fewer than 750 HLA-typed donors contained approximately 290 gigabases of sequencing data and about 84 million unique TCR sequences. HLA typing included class I and class II loci at four-digit resolution. Among the approximately 420 genotyped donors, more than 70% belonged to the genetic ancestry cluster associated with self-reported Caucasian donors. Five DR-DQ haplotypes were handled as single units for association and clustering, since linkage in the cohort was strong. Among 300 to 500 genotyped donors of the cohort, an average of about 240,000 unique TCR beta nucleotide sequences was sequenced per donor, of which 15% to 20% were non-productive. The number of typed donors differed by locus: 629-630 for A, B, C, DRB1 and DQB1; approximately 520 for DQA1; approximately 600 for DPA1; and about 450 for DPB1. A separate validation cohort of over a hundred different subjects was used in addition to the roughly 670-subject first cohort. Donor age, sex, ethnicity and CMV serostatus were compiled together with the repertoire data. The study used immunosequencing to profile the T cell repertoires of more than 650 subjects and linked those repertoires to cytomegalovirus serostatus. In an earlier analysis of 587 of the donors, high-throughput TCR beta sequencing was used to judge whether each TCR beta V gene segment behaved as functional or pseudogenic. High-throughput TCR immunosequencing, statistical association of individual TCRs with disease status, and machine learning were combined to predict cytomegalovirus infection status. Rather than using new phenotypic data, the later analysis identified candidate immune exposures from TCR beta sequences and from how often those sequences occurred across donors.

Library preparation was by the immunoSEQ multiplex PCR assay. A mixture of 60 forward primers for TCR Vbeta segments and 13 reverse primers for TCR Jbeta segments was used in the multiplex PCR. A multiplex PCR assay on genomic DNA amplified the CDR3 region of rearranged TCR beta genes. On the Illumina HiSeq System, the amplified TCR beta libraries were sequenced as 87-base-pair reads. Processing in the source paper ran as follows. A later analysis tallied around 87 million unique TCR beta chains across the 600 to 700 repertoires, and about 12 million of those chains were shared by two or more donors. To remove PCR and sequencing errors, raw reads were error-corrected and collapsed into unique sequences using a nearest-neighbor algorithm that merged closely related sequences. V, D and J gene segments were assigned by aligning CDR3 sequences to IMGT reference sequences. Each retained sequence needed at least a six-nucleotide match to both a V gene segment and a J gene segment. Rearrangements were classified as productive when the CDR3 lacked stop codons and remained in frame with V and J, and all other rearrangements were classified as non-productive. CDR3 was defined by IMGT convention, running from the second conserved V-encoded cysteine to the conserved J-encoded phenylalanine. In an earlier analysis of 587 of the donors, sequences lacking an unambiguous match to a single V gene segment were excluded. An earlier analysis of some 500 of the donors classified V segments as functional when productive rearrangements were above 56.7% and as segregating when the standard deviation between donors was above 5%. A statistical classification framework was built to diagnose cytomegalovirus status from the catalog of TCR beta chain sequences. V and J gene assignment, in a later analysis, came from comparing TCR nucleotide sequences with IMGT/GENE-DB human TR gene sequences. A later analysis assigned CDR3 sequences and most-parsimonious VDJ recombination scenarios with the TCRdist pipeline. A later analysis defined each TCR beta chain by its CDR3 amino acid sequence plus V-gene family, and excluded reads lacking a unique V-gene family. A later analysis removed 500 to 650 highly shared, low-generation-probability nucleotide sequences to deal with suspected cross-contamination and a sequencing artifact. For each public chain, a later analysis derived a clonal expansion index from normalized ranks of inferred template counts within each repertoire. In a later analysis, generation probabilities were computed using a VDJ recombination model fitted to out-of-frame rearrangements, and the results were checked against IGoR. A later analysis scored TCR-TCR, TCR-HLA and TCR-CMV co-occurrence with hypergeometric tests, applying a repertoire-size bias correction to TCR pairs. In a later analysis, false discovery rates were estimated by permuting HLA or CMV assignments 20 times. In a later analysis, co-occurring TCRs were grouped using DBSCAN, and TCRdist sequence similarity was added for clustering within HLA-allele-positive subsets. For co-occurrence clustering, repertoires with fewer than 30,000 or more than 120,000 public chains were excluded, along with five repertoires with anomalous nucleotide sharing. TCRdb took this table from immuneACCESS and kept in-frame rearrangements with V and J called. Such tables lack part of the clones; where checked against another copy, unresolved V genes explain under half of the gap, and the rest is unexplained. V and J calls and clone size are those listed in that table; D and trimming were worked out from the DNA. A total of some 200,000 clones appear in this sample, roughly 84% of them only once. The ten top clones hold about 2.6% of the sample.

The trim is 6 bases for V and 1 base for J, with a gap of 15 bases between the germline ends. The CDR3, from cysteine to phenylalanine, totals 16 residues. Just the 48-base CDR3 DNA is kept, in frame starting at base 1. From a lookup of the germline V gene (reference sequence), CDR1 and CDR2 are LNHNV and YYDKDF. General conclusions and limits of the study: The 87-base-pair reads could not distinguish some IMGT-functional V segments, including TRBV6-2 and TRBV6-3, so those segments were excluded. In a later analysis, the rate of TCR association differed among HLA loci, with DRB1 alleles having the most associated TCRs and HLA-C alleles having the fewest. An earlier analysis of several hundred of the donors showed that most TCR beta V segments appeared in productive rearrangements either about 87% or about 30% of the time, which broadly matched IMGT annotations. Some 15 rarely observed V segments, including chromosome 9 orphons, were excluded from the earlier analysis of approximately 500 of the donors because counts were too low. V-gene and J-gene trimming of TCR beta chains was associated with a missense DCLRE1C variant in a later genetic analysis, and the association was replicated in an independent cohort. Correlated functional status among segregating V segments might reflect linkage disequilibrium, but an unknown experimental factor could not be ruled out. The classifier was reported to diagnose cytomegalovirus status with high specificity and sensitivity in both the original and validation cohorts. A later analysis reported that several top co-occurrence clusters appeared linked to parvovirus B19, influenza, CMV and Epstein-Barr virus. For the cohort, immune exposure information was limited to CMV serostatus. The authors suggested that the approach could potentially be generalized to other disease states and immunological phenotypes. Because some donors lacked HLA typing at each locus, the association tests relied only on the typed subset. Compared with the roughly 700-donor mean, donors in an Asian-associated ancestry cluster had fewer N-insertions in productive TCRs, according to a later genetic analysis. Presence/absence analyses assumed roughly uniform sequencing depth across donors, an assumption that may not hold. A group of highly shared sequence variants was considered likely to be a technical artifact of the sequencing pipeline. In a later analysis, HLA-associated TCR beta chains showed more clonal expansion and lower generation probabilities than non-associated chains that were equally common. While some public TCRs were present in many individuals, most TCR sequences turned up only very rarely across donors. Only TCR beta chains were sequenced in this cohort, and the absence of alpha or paired-chain data limited detectable features. In the study, about 150 TCR beta chains were listed as associated with cytomegalovirus. Most CMV-associated TCR beta chains appeared to be HLA-restricted in a later analysis, and the HLA associations seemed to be driven largely by CMV exposure. A further reported finding was that TCR beta sequences accurately predicted the HLA-A and HLA-B alleles for most subjects in the first cohort. Specific HLA alleles were associated with roughly 16,000 TCR beta sequences at a false discovery rate of 0.05 in a later analysis. A few of the identified cytomegalovirus-associated TCR beta chains were confirmed in vitro to be specific for cytomegalovirus antigens. Strong co-occurrence of HLA alleles, especially DR and DQ, made assigning TCR associations to individual alleles difficult.

The chain joins TRBV15 to TRBJ2-2; TRBD1 is perhaps the D gene, given 6 matching bases. The clonotype was recovered from a woman aged 45-59 years in good health and CMV-seropositive. The sample was PBMCs. The DNA sequence is given as TGTGCCACCAGTAGGGGCTGGGGGCTGAACACCGGGGAGCTGTTTTTT. Its translation reads: CATSRGWGLNTGELFF.